The present TCR beta chain was sequenced within a study of siplizumab effects on memory and regulatory T cells. General study findings and limits: Alloreactive sequences whose origin lay in unstimulated CD4+ memory cells were significantly reduced by siplizumab. Roughly 80-95% of dividing CD4+ or CD8+ clones were without an attributable naive or memory phenotype.

Assay used: immunoSEQ multiplex PCR; TCRdb lists only in-frame clones, some missing. This sample has about 87,000 clones; roughly 94% occur once, and the top ten carry around 0.3%. This CDR3 comprises 15 residues. Germline CDR1 reads GTSNPN; CDR2 reads SVGIG (reference sequence). The V end lost 2 bases, the J end lost 0 bases, and 13 bases lay between the germline ends. As for this clone: Its antigen is undetermined.

The sequenced sample consisted of non-Treg CD4+ T cells sorted from blood. This sequence joins TRBV30 and TRBJ1-1; D may be TRBD1 (6 bases). The receptor's source is a human donor in good health. In DNA form, the CDR3 reads TGTGCCTGGAGTACTTGGGGGGGCATGAACACTGAAGCTTTCTTT. This codes for CAWSTWGGMNTEAFF.